Listed below are T cell receptor beta chains from one sample, sequenced in a study of response to subunit inactivated influenza vaccine. TCRdb called the RT-PCR reads again in MiXCR, with one record for every CDR3 protein. The data hold almost 600,000 distinct CDR3 sequences, with 11% to 15% observed a single time. This sample comprised PBMCs from blood, obtained 11 to 12 days after vaccination. These receptors were taken from a man aged 50 or older who received an inactivated influenza vaccine. Each CDR3 is given with its conserved first and last residue. Fields, in order: clone size, J gene, D gene, V gene, CDR3 protein, CDR3 DNA. A D gene is named only where the DNA matches it firmly. Size is stated for part of the rows, as once, few or many counts, or as a class when the clone is expanded.

>few|TRBJ1-6|TRBD1|TRBV6-6
CASSGGTGNNSPLHF
TGTGCCAGCAGCGGTGGGACAGGGAATAATTCACCCCTCCACTTT
>many|TRBJ2-7|NA|TRBV20-1
CSATGRNSYEQYF
TGCAGTGCGACCGGACGGAACTCCTACGAGCAGTACTTC
>NA|TRBJ2-3|NA|TRBV12-3/TRBV12-4
CASRAVRADTQYF
TGTGCCAGCAGGGCCGTGAGGGCAGATACGCAGTATTTT
>NA|TRBJ2-7|TRBD2|TRBV18
CASSTRTSGSYEQYF
TGTGCCAGCTCAACCAGGACTAGCGGGAGCTACGAGCAGTACTTC
>NA|TRBJ1-6|TRBD1|TRBV20-1
CSVKSTGVPDSPLHF
TGCAGTGTCAAGTCAACAGGGGTTCCGGATTCACCCCTCCACTTT
>few|TRBJ2-4|NA|TRBV6-2/TRBV6-3
CASSYSIREQGSLNIQYF
TGTGCCAGCAGTTACTCGATCAGAGAACAGGGTTCCCTAAACATTCAGTACTTC
>NA|TRBJ1-3|TRBD1|TRBV12-3/TRBV12-4
CASGAGQVSGNTIYF
TGTGCCAGCGGCGCTGGACAGGTCTCTGGAAACACCATATATTTT
>few|TRBJ2-1|NA|TRBV5-6
CASSLEPSGQFF
TGTGCCAGCAGCTTGGAACCCTCGGGGCAGTTCTTC
>NA|TRBJ2-7|NA|TRBV11-2
CASSLELGGTYEQYF
TGTGCCAGCAGCTTAGAACTAGGTGGAACCTACGAGCAGTACTTC
>few|TRBJ1-1|NA|TRBV12-3/TRBV12-4
CASSFYGQANTEAFF
TGTGCCAGCAGTTTTTACGGACAAGCCAACACTGAAGCTTTCTTT
>many|TRBJ2-1|NA|TRBV4-3
CASSQELLDEQFF
TGCGCCAGCAGCCAAGAGTTATTAGATGAGCAGTTCTTC
>NA|TRBJ1-1|NA|TRBV29-1
CSVLPQLNTEAFF
TGCAGCGTTTTACCCCAGCTGAACACTGAAGCTTTCTTT
>few|TRBJ2-7|NA|TRBV5-5
CASSLNGGYVGEQYF
TGTGCCAGCAGCTTGAATGGGGGGTACGTGGGCGAGCAGTACTTC
>NA|TRBJ2-3|NA|TRBV2
CASRGYSSTDTQYF
TGTGCCAGCAGAGGGTACAGCAGCACAGATACGCAGTATTTT
>few|TRBJ2-4|NA|TRBV3-1
CASSPGHLLAKNIQYF
TGTGCCAGCAGTCCTGGACACTTACTAGCCAAAAACATTCAGTACTTC
>NA|TRBJ1-1|NA|TRBV25-1
CASSGPSPNTEAFF
TGTGCCAGCAGCGGGCCGTCCCCGAACACTGAAGCTTTCTTT
>many|TRBJ1-3|NA|TRBV12-3/TRBV12-4
CASSNDRFSGNTIYF
TGTGCCAGCAGTAACGACAGATTCTCTGGAAACACCATATATTTT
>few|TRBJ2-6|NA|TRBV20-1
CSARDGGGSGANVLTF
TGCAGTGCTAGAGACGGGGGAGGCTCTGGGGCCAACGTCCTGACTTTC
>few|TRBJ2-7|TRBD2|TRBV28
CASSFRQTTSGRVTYEQYF
TGTGCCAGCAGTTTCAGACAGACCACTAGCGGGAGAGTTACCTACGAGCAGTACTTC
>few|TRBJ2-7|NA|TRBV12-3/TRBV12-4
CASSSRRHTYEQYF
TGTGCCAGCAGTTCTCGGCGACACACCTACGAGCAGTACTTC
>many|TRBJ1-2|TRBD1|TRBV7-9
CASSSGTGFYGYTF
TGTGCCAGCAGCTCCGGGACAGGGTTCTATGGCTACACCTTC
>NA|TRBJ2-1|NA|TRBV29-1
CSVEDRTHYDEQFF
TGCAGCGTTGAAGATCGAACTCACTACGATGAGCAGTTCTTC
>many|TRBJ2-4|NA|TRBV20-1
CSARRPFSSGNIQYF
TGCAGTGCTAGACGTCCTTTTAGTTCGGGAAACATTCAGTACTTC
>many|TRBJ2-1|TRBD2|TRBV11-2
CAGRGLAGKPQGVEQFF
TGTGCAGGGCGGGGACTAGCGGGTAAACCCCAGGGGGTTGAGCAGTTCTTC
>many|TRBJ2-7|NA|TRBV4-1
CASSPWEAYEQYF
TGCGCCAGCAGCCCCTGGGAAGCCTACGAGCAGTACTTC
>few|TRBJ2-1|TRBD2|TRBV7-3
CASSHGLAGKLGEQFF
TGTGCCAGCAGCCATGGACTAGCGGGAAAGTTGGGGGAGCAGTTCTTC
>NA|TRBJ2-5|TRBD1|TRBV5-4
CASSLDQGEETQYF
TGTGCCAGCAGCTTGGATCAGGGGGAAGAGACCCAGTACTTC
>NA|TRBJ2-3|NA|TRBV15
CATSRGRADFTDTQYF
TGTGCCACCAGCAGGGGACGAGCGGACTTCACAGATACGCAGTATTTT
>NA|TRBJ2-3|TRBD2|TRBV2
CASSIFLTSGSTDTQYF
TGTGCCAGCAGCATCTTCCTGACTAGCGGGAGCACAGATACGCAGTATTTT
>few|TRBJ1-6|NA|TRBV5-1
CASSLVSSYNSPLHF
TGCGCCAGCAGCTTGGTTAGCTCCTATAATTCACCCCTCCACTTT
>few|TRBJ2-7|NA|TRBV6-6
CASSYTQGYEQYF
TGTGCCAGCAGTTACACCCAGGGGTACGAGCAGTACTTC
>many|TRBJ2-7|TRBD2|TRBV7-2
CASSPGTSGRTYEQYF
TGTGCCAGCAGCCCCGGGACTAGCGGACGAACCTACGAGCAGTACTTC
>NA|TRBJ2-2|TRBD2|TRBV12-3/TRBV12-4
CASRLAGKTSGRPTGELFF
TGTGCCAGCAGGTTAGCAGGGAAGACTAGCGGGAGGCCCACCGGGGAGCTGTTTTTT
>NA|TRBJ2-7|NA|TRBV29-1
CSVEEQGGYEQYF
TGCAGCGTTGAAGAACAGGGGGGGTACGAGCAGTACTTC
>NA|TRBJ1-4|NA|TRBV20-1
CSATGSNEKLFF
TGCAGTGCTACCGGCAGTAATGAAAAACTGTTTTTT
>many|TRBJ2-3|NA|TRBV29-1
CSFWVRGSTDTQYF
TGCAGCTTTTGGGTTCGGGGAAGCACAGATACGCAGTATTTT
>NA|TRBJ2-5|NA|TRBV7-9
CASSLARGTQETQYF
TGTGCCAGCAGCTTAGCCCGGGGAACACAAGAGACCCAGTACTTC
>NA|TRBJ2-2|NA|TRBV29-1
CSVGEWTGELFF
TGCAGCGTTGGGGAGTGGACCGGGGAGCTGTTTTTT
>NA|TRBJ2-1|NA|TRBV27
CASSLWASEYYNEQFF
TGTGCCAGCAGTTTATGGGCTAGCGAGTACTACAATGAGCAGTTCTTC
>few|TRBJ2-5|TRBD2|TRBV25-1
CASSEWGGSGVQETQYF
TGTGCCAGCAGTGAATGGGGCGGGAGCGGAGTACAGGAGACCCAGTACTTC
>NA|TRBJ2-1|NA|TRBV20-1
CSARDDRPRNNEQFF
TGCAGTGCTAGAGACGACAGGCCAAGGAACAATGAGCAGTTCTTC
>NA|TRBJ2-5|TRBD1|TRBV6-5
CASSWGQQYQETQYF
TGTGCCAGCAGTTGGGGACAGCAGTACCAAGAGACCCAGTACTTC
>few|TRBJ1-6|NA|TRBV5-4
CASSLAGNLNSPLHF
TGTGCCAGCAGCTTAGCCGGGAATTTGAATTCACCCCTCCACTTT
>NA|TRBJ1-5|NA|TRBV7-2
CASSSSDWYSNQPQHF
TGTGCCAGCAGCTCTTCCGACTGGTATAGCAATCAGCCCCAGCATTTT
>few|TRBJ1-5|TRBD1|TRBV6-2/TRBV6-3
CASTDRGDRPQHF
TGTGCCAGCACCGACAGGGGGGATAGGCCCCAGCATTTT
>NA|TRBJ2-7|TRBD2|TRBV7-2
CASSLGLAGEGYEQYF
TGTGCCAGCAGTTTAGGGCTAGCGGGAGAAGGGTACGAGCAGTACTTC
>NA|TRBJ2-7|TRBD2|TRBV9
CASSAEMTSGTPYEQYF
TGTGCCAGCAGCGCCGAGATGACTAGCGGGACTCCCTACGAGCAGTACTTC
>NA|TRBJ2-1|NA|TRBV6-1
CASSLSGRVSNEQFF
TGTGCCAGCAGCCTTAGCGGTAGGGTCTCCAATGAGCAGTTCTTC
>few|TRBJ2-3|TRBD2|TRBV9
CASSVKRGPGTDTQYF
TGTGCCAGCAGCGTTAAGCGGGGCCCGGGGACAGATACGCAGTATTTT
>few|TRBJ2-7|NA|TRBV20-1
CSADQLLWGYEQYF
TGCAGTGCTGATCAACTCCTGTGGGGTTACGAGCAGTACTTC
>NA|TRBJ2-7|NA|TRBV5-1
CASSVGQGNDEQYF
TGCGCCAGCAGCGTCGGACAAGGTAATGACGAGCAGTACTTC
>few|TRBJ2-2|TRBD2|TRBV6-1
CASNGLEGTGELFF
TGTGCCAGCAACGGACTAGAAGGCACCGGGGAGCTGTTTTTT
>NA|TRBJ2-5|NA|TRBV5-1
CASSLVPGYQETQYF
TGCGCCAGCAGCTTGGTACCCGGGTACCAAGAGACCCAGTACTTC
>few|TRBJ2-5|NA|TRBV11-2
CASSLARTAQETQYF
TGTGCCAGCAGCTTAGCCCGGACAGCCCAAGAGACCCAGTACTTC
>NA|TRBJ1-4|NA|TRBV25-1
CASSATALNEKLFF
TGTGCCAGCAGTGCCACGGCCCTGAATGAAAAACTGTTTTTT
>few|TRBJ2-1|NA|TRBV5-1
CASSLEQRIYNEQFF
TGCGCCAGCAGCTTGGAACAGCGAATCTACAATGAGCAGTTCTTC
>few|TRBJ2-3|NA|TRBV4-3
CASSQGLTLRTDTQYF
TGCGCCAGCAGCCAAGGGCTGACCTTACGTACAGATACGCAGTATTTT
>few|TRBJ2-1|TRBD2|TRBV11-2
CASSPLWAGGGNEQFF
TGTGCCAGCAGCCCTCTGTGGGCGGGAGGAGGCAATGAGCAGTTCTTC
>NA|TRBJ2-7|NA|TRBV28
CASSRHGYEQYF
TGTGCCAGCAGTCGACATGGCTACGAGCAGTACTTC